This entry concerns a single TCR beta chain. No antigen is known for it. In the same sample, other DNA sequences code for this CDR3. In germline, CDR1 is MNHEY, CDR2 SMNVEV (reference sequence). This CDR3 has 15 amino acids. The V segment lost 6 bases and the J segment 0 bases; nucleotides outside the gene matches: 7. This record comes from a study of cytomegalovirus exposure and HLA in healthy donors. Whole-study context: The 120 validation repertoires were produced on the same platform as the approximately 620 repertoires of the first cohort. This was reported in a later analysis.

Study findings and constraints: TCR beta chains numbering more than 150 were designated cytomegalovirus-associated.

The protocol was immunoSEQ multiplex PCR, while the TCRdb copy is restricted to in-frame clones and leaves out a portion. The table has about 110,000 clones, almost 96% seen once. The V and J genes are TRBV27 and TRBJ1-2; 7 bases match TRBD1. Sequencing was performed on PBMCs. The clonotype was recovered from a woman under 30 in good health and CMV-seronegative. The DNA for the CDR3 is TGTGCCAGCAGAAAGGGACAGCTTGCTAACTATGGCTACACCTTC. Residues: CASRKGQLANYGYTF.